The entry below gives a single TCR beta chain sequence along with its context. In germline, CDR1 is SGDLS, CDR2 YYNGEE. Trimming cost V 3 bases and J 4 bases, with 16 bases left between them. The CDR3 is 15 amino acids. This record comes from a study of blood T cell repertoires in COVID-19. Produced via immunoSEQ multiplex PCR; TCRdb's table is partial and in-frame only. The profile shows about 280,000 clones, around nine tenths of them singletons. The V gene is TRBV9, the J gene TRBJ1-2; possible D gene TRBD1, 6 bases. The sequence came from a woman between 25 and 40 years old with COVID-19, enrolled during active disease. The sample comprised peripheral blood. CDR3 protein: CASSETSQGFYGYTF. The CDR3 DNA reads TGTGCCAGCAGCGAGACCTCACAGGGTTTCTATGGCTACACCTTC.